The 24 T cell receptor beta chains in this list originate from one sample, sequenced in a study of blood T cell repertoires in COVID-19 (dated by TCRdb to about 2020). Receptors were amplified or captured by the immunoSEQ multiplex PCR assay. TCRdb took over this immuneACCESS table, retaining in-frame rearrangements with V and J assigned. Such tables are incomplete; in checked studies, under half of the missing clones stem from an unresolved V gene, and the remainder is unexplained. The sample profile shows approximately 110,000 clones; roughly 69% of them were found once. The ten largest clonotypes hold approximately 5.9% of the sample. Sequenced input: peripheral blood. The receptors here all came from an elderly man with acute or convalescent COVID-19.

The chain couples TRBV2 to TRBJ2-1; D may be TRBD1 (5 bases). V was trimmed by 10 bases and J by 12 bases, leaving 16 bases between them. The CDR3 is 11 amino acids. Germline CDR1 reads SNHLY; CDR2 reads FYNNEI. The CDR3, as DNA: TGTGCCACCCATTCAGGGTTGACGCAGTTCTTC. It translates to CATHSGLTQFF.

A few counts support this clone. The sample carries other DNA sequences with the same CDR3. The rearrangement links TRBV12-3 or TRBV12-4 to TRBJ2-5; no clear D. The V end lost 3 bases, the J end lost 5 bases, and 4 bases lay between the germline ends. The CDR3 is 11 amino acids. In nucleotides, the CDR3 is TGTGCCAGCAGTTTGAGGGAGACCCAGTACTTC. This codes for CASSLRETQYF.

V is TRBV6-2 or TRBV6-3 and J is TRBJ2-7; weak D call: TRBD2 (7 bases). V was cut by 4 bases and J by 4 bases, with 14 bases left in between. Germline loops: CDR1 MNHEY, CDR2 SVGEGT. The CDR3 spans 14 residues. The CDR3 DNA reads TGTGCCAGCAGTTGGGGGGGCGGAGTTTACGAGCAGTACTTC. Translation gives CASSWGGGVYEQYF.

V gene TRBV6-5 combines with J gene TRBJ2-5; D not certain. CDR1 and CDR2 from the germline V gene are MNHEY and SVGAGI. The V end lost 9 bases, the J end lost 0 bases, and 14 bases lay between the germline ends. The CDR3 length is 14 residues. The CDR3 here is CASEDAYHQETQYF. DNA of the CDR3: TGTGCCAGTGAGGATGCATACCACCAAGAGACCCAGTACTTC.

V is TRBV11-2 and J is TRBJ2-5, with TRBD2 matching over 10 bases. Germline V lookup: CDR1 SGHAT, CDR2 FQNNGV. The length of the CDR3 is 16 residues. J gave up 4 bases and V 0 bases, and 5 bases lay outside the gene matches. The CDR3 sequence is CASSLDLAGGSETQYF. The CDR3 region has the DNA TGTGCCAGCAGCTTAGATTTAGCGGGAGGTTCAGAGACCCAGTACTTC.

V and J are TRBV5-4 and TRBJ1-1; 8 bases are shared with TRBD1. Trimming removed 0 bases from V and 6 bases from J; junction bases left unmatched: 7. Looked up from germline, CDR1 is SGHNT and CDR2 is YYREEE (reference sequence). The CDR3 has 15 residues. In nucleotides, the CDR3 is TGTGCCAGCAGCTTGGTATCGGACAGGGCCCCTGAAGCTTTCTTT. As protein: CASSLVSDRAPEAFF.

The chain couples TRBV10-3 to TRBJ1-1; 10 nucleotides line up with TRBD1. CDR1 and CDR2 (germline): ENHRY, SYGVKD. V shed 5 bases and J 5 bases; nucleotides not matched to a gene: 5. This CDR3 spans 14 amino acids. CDR3: CAISQKDRGTEAFF. CDR3 nucleotide sequence: TGTGCCATCAGTCAGAAGGACAGGGGGACTGAAGCTTTCTTT.

This chain connects TRBV7-8 to TRBJ2-3; D is perhaps TRBD1 (6 bases). The germline gives CDR1 SGHVS, CDR2 FQNEAQ. The CDR3 extends over 15 amino acids. Trimming took 5 bases from V and 2 from J, leaving 14 bases between them. The CDR3 bases are TGTGCCAGCAGCCCCAGGGGAGTGGACACAGATACGCAGTATTTT. Its translation: CASSPRGVDTDTQYF.

V is TRBV7-2 and J is TRBJ2-3; D may be TRBD2 (7 bases). The ends were cut back, 5 bases at V and 7 bases at J, with 25 bases in the middle. Per the germline V gene, CDR1 is SGHTA and CDR2 is FQGNSA. This CDR3 has 17 amino acids. The CDR3 DNA reads as TGTGCCAGCAGCGTACAGGGTGCGGGGGTGAGCAGAAATACGCAGTATTTT. It codes for CASSVQGAGVSRNTQYF.

V and J are TRBV4-3 and TRBJ2-3, with 10 bases matching TRBD2. The CDR3 is 17 amino acids. With 0 bases clipped from V and 6 bases from J, the junction kept 9 bases outside the gene matches. Germline CDR1 is LGHNA and CDR2 is YSLEER. CDR3 region: CASSQDRLAGAGDTQYF. The CDR3 region has the DNA TGCGCCAGCAGCCAAGATCGGCTAGCGGGAGCCGGTGATACGCAGTATTTT.

J is TRBJ2-7 and V is TRBV5-1; TRBD2 might be the D (5 bases). V was shortened by 0 bases and J by 4 bases, with 8 bases between the two germline ends. The CDR3 is 13 residues long. In germline, CDR1 is SGHRS, CDR2 YFSETQ. The CDR3 nucleotides read TGCGCCAGCAGCTTGGTGGGCGGGTACGAGCAGTACTTC. Its translation: CASSLVGGYEQYF.

The chain links TRBV5-4 to TRBJ2-5, with D unclear. Germline values: CDR1 SGHNT, CDR2 YYREEE (reference sequence). V was cut by 0 bases and J by 1 base, with 4 bases left in between. The CDR3 length is 13 residues. In DNA, the CDR3 is TGTGCCAGCAGCTTGGGAGTCCAAGAGACCCAGTACTTC. Amino acids: CASSLGVQETQYF.

The chain has TRBV7-2 and TRBJ2-7; D is perhaps TRBD1 (6 bases). The CDR3 runs 16 residues. The V gene lost 4 bases and the J gene lost 2 bases, with 18 bases spanning the gap. Per the germline V gene, CDR1 is SGHTA and CDR2 is FQGNSA. The CDR3 reads CASSSTWTVLPYEQYF. CDR3 in DNA: TGTGCCAGCAGCTCCACCTGGACAGTACTTCCCTACGAGCAGTACTTC.

The rearrangement joins TRBV9 to TRBJ2-3; 8 nucleotides align to TRBD2. In germline, CDR1 is SGDLS, CDR2 YYNGEE. With 0 bases clipped from V and 2 bases from J, the junction kept 5 bases outside the gene matches. The CDR3 totals 16 residues. The CDR3 DNA is TGTGCCAGCAGCGTAGCCGGGGGGGAATCCACAGATACGCAGTATTTT. Protein: CASSVAGGESTDTQYF. Full variable domain (remainder filled in from reference TRBV9 and TRBJ2-3): DSGVTQTPKHLITATGQRVTLRCSPRSGDLSVYWYQQSLDQGLQFLIQYYNGEERAKGNILERFSAQQFPDLHSELNLSSLELGDSALYFCASSVAGGESTDTQYFGPGTRLTVL.

This chain connects TRBV28 to TRBJ1-2; D remains ambiguous. CDR3 length: 14 amino acids. V lost 1 base and J 6 bases, leaving 12 bases between the germline ends. Germline values: CDR1 MDHEN, CDR2 SYDVKM. The CDR3 loop reads CASSLYSGVNGYTF. For the CDR3, the DNA is TGTGCCAGCAGTTTATACAGCGGGGTTAATGGCTACACCTTC.

The J gene is TRBJ1-2, the V gene TRBV3-1 (or the pseudogene TRBV3-2); 7 bases are shared with TRBD1. Germline V CDR1 and CDR2: LGHDT, YNNKEL (reference sequence). V dropped 2 bases and J dropped 2; count of bases not matched to a gene: 8. CDR3 size: 16 residues. CDR3 nucleotides: TGTGCCAGCAGCCAAAGGGACAGTGGTAGAAACTATGGCTACACCTTC. Translated: CASSQRDSGRNYGYTF.

The chain combines TRBV5-4 with TRBJ2-1, with 8 bases that match TRBD2. The junction had 13 bases not matched to a gene; V was cut back by 5 bases and J by 15 bases. Germline V gene lookup returns CDR1 SGHNT and CDR2 YYREEE (reference sequence). The CDR3 is made up of 13 amino acids. The CDR3 bases are TGTGCCAGCAGTTTAAGCGGGAGCGACTTTTGGTTCTTC. Encoded protein: CASSLSGSDFWFF.

About this clone: The germline gene is not matched at one end of the junction; a read error may be the cause. The chain combines TRBV28 with TRBJ1-2; 8 nucleotides agree with TRBD1. The CDR3 length is 12 residues. Germline CDR1 is MDHEN and CDR2 is SYDVKM. CDR3 protein: CASSLDRGRPHF. The CDR3 DNA is TGTGCCAGCAGTTTAGACAGGGGCCGCCCTCACTTC.

CDR3 residues: CASSPGTKGEQYF. In DNA form, the CDR3 reads TGTGCCAGCTCACCAGGCACCAAGGGGGAGCAGTACTTC. V gene TRBV18 combines with J gene TRBJ2-7; D is possibly TRBD1 (5 bases). V gave up 2 bases and J gave up 7 bases, with 12 bases separating them. Per the germline V gene, CDR1 is KGHSH and CDR2 is LQKENI. The length of the CDR3 is 13 residues.

The CDR3 protein is CASRTGAETQYF. The CDR3 bases are TGTGCCAGCCGCACGGGAGCAGAGACCCAGTACTTC. This chain joins TRBV6-6 and TRBJ2-5, with D possibly matching TRBD2 (6 bases). Trimming removed 8 bases from V and 4 bases from J, with 11 bases in between. The CDR3 sequence is 12 residues long. Germline CDR1 and CDR2: MNHNY and SVGAGI (reference sequence).

This clone was detected only a few times. J is TRBJ2-1 and V is TRBV9; D is undetermined. The CDR3 spans 14 residues. CDR1 is SGDLS, CDR2 YYNGEE, per germline. V was shortened by 0 bases and J by 10 bases, with 14 bases between the two germline ends. CDR3 region: CASSVAPWSYEQFF. The CDR3 DNA reads TGTGCCAGCAGCGTAGCCCCCTGGAGTTACGAGCAGTTCTTC.

This chain joins TRBV7-2 and TRBJ1-5; D is perhaps TRBD1 (6 bases). The V end lost 1 base, the J end lost 4 bases, and 11 bases lay between the germline ends. Germline values: CDR1 SGHTA, CDR2 FQGNSA. The CDR3 has 15 amino acids. Here the CDR3 DNA reads TGTGCCAGCAGCTTAGTAGGGGACAAAAATCAGCCCCAGCATTTT. Translated: CASSLVGDKNQPQHF.

The chain joins TRBV5-4 to TRBJ1-2, with TRBD1 identical over 9 bases. The CDR3 is 16 residues long. CDR1 is SGHNT, CDR2 YYREEE, per germline (reference sequence). V lost 2 bases, J lost 1 base, and 6 bases stayed unmatched. CDR3 bases: TGTGCCAGCAGCTTCCTTACAGGGGGCGGTAACTATGGCTACACCTTC. Residues: CASSFLTGGGNYGYTF.

The rearrangement links TRBV28 to TRBJ2-1; D unresolved. V was cut by 7 bases and J by 5 bases, with 9 bases left in between. The length of the CDR3 is 12 residues. Germline loops: CDR1 MDHEN, CDR2 SYDVKM. The CDR3 sequence: CASTRVDNEQFF. CDR3 in DNA: TGTGCCAGCACCCGAGTTGACAATGAGCAGTTCTTC.